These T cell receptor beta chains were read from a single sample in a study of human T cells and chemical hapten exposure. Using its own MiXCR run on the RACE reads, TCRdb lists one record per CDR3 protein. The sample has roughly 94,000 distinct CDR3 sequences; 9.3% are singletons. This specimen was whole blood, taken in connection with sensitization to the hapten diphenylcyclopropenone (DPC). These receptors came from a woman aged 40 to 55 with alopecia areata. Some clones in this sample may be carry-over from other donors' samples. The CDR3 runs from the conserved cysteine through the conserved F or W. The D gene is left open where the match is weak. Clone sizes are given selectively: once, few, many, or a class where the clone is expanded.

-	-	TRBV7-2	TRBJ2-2	TGTGCCAGCAGCTTAGTCCGAACGAACACCGGGGAGCTGTTTTTT	CASSLVRTNTGELFF
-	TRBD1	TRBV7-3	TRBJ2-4	TGTGCCAGCAGCTTGACAGGGCTAGCCAAAAACATTCAGTACTTC	CASSLTGLAKNIQYF
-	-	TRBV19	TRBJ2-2	TGTGCCAGTAGTATCACAGGGTACACCGGGGAGCTGTTTTTT	CASSITGYTGELFF
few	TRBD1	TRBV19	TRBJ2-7	TGTGCCAGTAGTATACAGTCGAGGGGGCCCTACGAGCAGTACTTC	CASSIQSRGPYEQYF
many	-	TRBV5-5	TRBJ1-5	TGTGCCAGCAGCTTGGCAGGTTATAGCAATCAGCCCCAGCATTTT	CASSLAGYSNQPQHF
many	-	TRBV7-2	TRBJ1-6	TGTGCCAGCCAGGGCAGCCCCAATTCACCCCTCCACTTT	CASQGSPNSPLHF
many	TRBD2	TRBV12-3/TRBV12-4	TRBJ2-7	TGTGCCAGCAGTCCATCATTAGCGGGTGTATACGAGCAGTACTTC	CASSPSLAGVYEQYF
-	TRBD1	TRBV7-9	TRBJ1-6	TGTGCCAGCTCACCGGGACAGCATAATTCACCCCTCCACTTT	CASSPGQHNSPLHF
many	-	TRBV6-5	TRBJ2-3	TGTGCCAGCACTCCAGCAAGTTTCGCAGGGGATACGCAGTATTTT	CASTPASFAGDTQYF
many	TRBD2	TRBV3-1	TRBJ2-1	TGTGCCAGCAGCCAATTCCAGCGGGATATAACCCATGAGCAGTTCTTC	CASSQFQRDITHEQFF
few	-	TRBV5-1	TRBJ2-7	TGCGCCAGCAGCTTGGAGTCCGCCAGGGGATCCTACGAGCAGTACTTC	CASSLESARGSYEQYF
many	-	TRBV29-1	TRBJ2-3	TGCAGCGTTGTTGATGGCACAGATACGCAGTATTTT	CSVVDGTDTQYF
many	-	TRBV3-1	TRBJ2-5	TGTGCCAGCAGCCAAGATCCGGGACCCCAGTACTTC	CASSQDPGPQYF
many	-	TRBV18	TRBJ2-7	TGTGCCAGCAGCCCACCAGGGTCCTACGAGCAGTACTTC	CASSPPGSYEQYF
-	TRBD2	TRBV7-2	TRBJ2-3	TGTGCCAGCAGCTTGGCAAGCGGGAGGATGACAGATACGCAGTATTTT	CASSLASGRMTDTQYF
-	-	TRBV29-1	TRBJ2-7	TGCAGCGCCGTGGGGCTGACCTACGAGCAGTACTTC	CSAVGLTYEQYF
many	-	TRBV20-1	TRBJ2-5	TGCAGTGCTGAAGGCCCCCCAGAGACCCAGTACTTC	CSAEGPPETQYF
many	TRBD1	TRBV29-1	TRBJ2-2	TGCAGCGCCTACAGGGGTTTGGGGGAGCTGTTTTTT	CSAYRGLGELFF
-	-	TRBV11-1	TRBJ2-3	TGTGCCAGCAGCACGGGGGAAGGCACAGATACGCAGTATTTT	CASSTGEGTDTQYF
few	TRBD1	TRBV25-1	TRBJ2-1	TGTGCCAGCAGTGAATACGGGACAGGGGTCGATGAGCAGTTCTTC	CASSEYGTGVDEQFF
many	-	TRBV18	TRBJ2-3	TGTGCCAGCTCACCCCTCCCTTCCTCGGGAGATACGCAGTATTTT	CASSPLPSSGDTQYF
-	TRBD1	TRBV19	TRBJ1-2	TGTGCCAGTAGTATGAGACAGGGGCGACCGATTAACTATGGCTACACCTTC	CASSMRQGRPINYGYTF
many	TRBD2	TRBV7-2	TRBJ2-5	TGTGCCAGCAGCTTATTTGTAGCGGGACTAGCGTACCAAGAGACCCAGTACTTC	CASSLFVAGLAYQETQYF
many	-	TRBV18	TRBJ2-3	TGTGCCAGCTCCCCGGATGGGGATACGCAGTATTTT	CASSPDGDTQYF
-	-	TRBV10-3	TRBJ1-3	TGTGCCATCACCGGGCCCAATTTCTCTGGAAACACCATATATTTT	CAITGPNFSGNTIYF
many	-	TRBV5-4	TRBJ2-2	TGTGCCAGCATCTCCGGCGGGGAGCTGTTTTTT	CASISGGELFF
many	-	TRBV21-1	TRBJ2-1	TGTGCCAGCAGCAAAAGCCCAGGGCCCCAGGTTAATGAGCAGTTCTTC	CASSKSPGPQVNEQFF
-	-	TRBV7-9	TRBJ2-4	TGTGCCAGCAGCTCCTCGGTGGAGGGGAACATTCAGTACTTC	CASSSSVEGNIQYF
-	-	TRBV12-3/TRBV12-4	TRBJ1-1	TGTGCCAGCAGAGTACAAGGCACTGAAGCTTTCTTT	CASRVQGTEAFF
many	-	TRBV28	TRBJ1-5	TGTGCCAGCAGTCCGTCGGGTCGGGGGAGATATCAGCCCCAGCATTTT	CASSPSGRGRYQPQHF
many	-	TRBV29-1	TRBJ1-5	TGCAGCGTTGCGGGCGGACCGAGTGAGGAGCCCCAGCATTTT	CSVAGGPSEEPQHF
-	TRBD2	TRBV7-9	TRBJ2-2	TGTGCCAGCAGCCTAGGACTAGCGGGGATTACTACGAACACCGGGGAGCTGTTTTTT	CASSLGLAGITTNTGELFF
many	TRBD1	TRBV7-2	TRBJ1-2	TGTGCCAGCAGCTTAGGACAGGGGAACCGCTATGGCTACACCTTC	CASSLGQGNRYGYTF
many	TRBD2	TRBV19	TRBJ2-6	TGTGCCAGTACCCCGAGACTAGCGGGAGATGGGGCCAACGTCCTGACTTTC	CASTPRLAGDGANVLTF
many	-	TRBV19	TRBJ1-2	TGTGCCAGTAGCCCCTTTTTGCAGACCGTTGGCTACACCTTC	CASSPFLQTVGYTF
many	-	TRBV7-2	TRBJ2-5	TGTGCCAGCAGCCGAAGGGGTACCAGCGAAGAGACCCAGTACTTC	CASSRRGTSEETQYF
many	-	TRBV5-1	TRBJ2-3	TGCGCCAGCAGGGACATCCCTAGCACAGATACGCAGTATTTT	CASRDIPSTDTQYF
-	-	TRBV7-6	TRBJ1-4	TGTGCCAGCAGCTTAGAAATGGATGAAAAACTGTTTTTT	CASSLEMDEKLFF
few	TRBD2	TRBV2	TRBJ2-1	TGTGCCAGCAGAAGAACCCAAGCGGGAGTGGGTTACAATGAGCAGTTCTTC	CASRRTQAGVGYNEQFF
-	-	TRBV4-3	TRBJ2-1	TGCGCCAGCAGCCAAGAGCTACCGCAACCCTACAATGAGCAGTTCTTC	CASSQELPQPYNEQFF